This T cell receptor (beta chain) derives from a study of shared T cell receptors in the human thymus. The germline CDR1 and CDR2 sequences are SGHDT and YYEEEE. The CDR3 is 15 amino acids. With 4 bases clipped from V and 2 bases from J, the junction kept 6 bases outside the gene matches. Clones were read by immunoSEQ multiplex PCR, and TCRdb kept only the in-frame ones, dropping some. Of more than 550,000 clones in the sample, over 75% were seen once. The sample also formed part of further work on human thymus T cells. Turning to that study: Thymic tissue was derived from resections collected during corrective heart surgery. Gene usage for V and J segments appeared biased in thymic and blood repertoires. There were highly overlapping thymic repertoires among unrelated individuals, as related research reported.

The receptor was isolated from a girl under three years old with a congenital heart defect. Input material: thymocytes. V is TRBV5-6 and J is TRBJ1-5; 7 bases fit TRBD1. This CDR3 reads CASSRYRGRNQPQHF. The CDR3 bases are TGTGCCAGCAGCCGGTACAGGGGTCGCAATCAGCCCCAGCATTTT.